Reported below is one T cell receptor beta chain. This table comes from immunoSEQ multiplex PCR, and its TCRdb copy is limited to in-frame clones, with some not included. The repertoire includes 300,000 to 400,000 clones, approximately 90% of them detected once, and almost 4% sits in the top ten. All enrollees were roughly 18 to 95 years old and from 24 US areas. Membership in each cohort depended on participant-reported clinical history. Exposed study participants had met a COVID-19 case within 2 weeks before entry. The record originates from a study of blood T cell repertoires in COVID-19. Study-wide background: The study drew acute and convalescent COVID-19 samples from the United States, Italy and Spain.

The CDR3 is 16 amino acids. The V end lost 0 bases, the J end lost 8 bases, and 16 bases lay between the germline ends. Germline values: CDR1 LGHDT, CDR2 YNNKEL (reference sequence). The sequence was obtained from a woman aged 25 to 39 who had been exposed to COVID-19. The chain employs TRBV3-1 (or the pseudogene TRBV3-2) and TRBJ2-2; D might be TRBD2 (6 bases). Specimen: PBMCs or T cells enriched from blood (not recorded which). DNA of the CDR3: TGTGCCAGCAGCCAAGAGAAGGTACTGAGCGGGGGGGAGCTGTTTTTT. Its translation is CASSQEKVLSGGELFF.